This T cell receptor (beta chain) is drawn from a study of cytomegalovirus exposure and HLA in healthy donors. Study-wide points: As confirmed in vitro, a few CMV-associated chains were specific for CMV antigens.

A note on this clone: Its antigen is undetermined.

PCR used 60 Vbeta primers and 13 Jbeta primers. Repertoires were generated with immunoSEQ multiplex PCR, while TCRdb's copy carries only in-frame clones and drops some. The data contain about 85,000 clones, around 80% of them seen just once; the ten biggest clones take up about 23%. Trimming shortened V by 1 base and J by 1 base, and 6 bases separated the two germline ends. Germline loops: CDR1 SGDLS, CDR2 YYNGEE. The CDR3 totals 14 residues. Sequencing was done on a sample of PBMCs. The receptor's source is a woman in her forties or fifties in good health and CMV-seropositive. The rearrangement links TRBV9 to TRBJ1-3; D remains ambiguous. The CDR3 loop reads CASSVQTSGNTIYF. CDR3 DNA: TGTGCCAGCAGCGTACAGACTTCTGGAAACACCATATATTTT. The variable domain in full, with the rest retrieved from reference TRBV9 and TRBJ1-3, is DSGVTQTPKHLITATGQRVTLRCSPRSGDLSVYWYQQSLDQGLQFLIQYYNGEERAKGNILERFSAQQFPDLHSELNLSSLELGDSALYFCASSVQTSGNTIYFGEGSWLTVV.